Listed here are 14 T cell receptor beta chains from one sample, sequenced in a study of shared clonotypes between healthy human individuals (dated by TCRdb to the early 2020s). Libraries were built with the immunoSEQ multiplex PCR assay. TCRdb took over this immuneACCESS table, retaining in-frame rearrangements with V and J assigned. Such tables are incomplete; in checked studies, under half of the missing clones stem from an unresolved V gene, and the remainder is unexplained. The sample table shows some 1,400,000 clones, and 96% are seen once. The ten top clones hold roughly 1.2% of the sample. Input material: naive CD4+ T cells sorted from blood. Reading the label with the study, this specimen's cell subset or site is: CD45RA+ positively selected. These receptors were obtained from a man aged 30-40 years in good health.

The genes are TRBV5-4 and TRBJ2-7; 8 positions match TRBD1. There are 16 residues in the CDR3. Germline CDR1 is SGHNT and CDR2 is YYREEE (reference sequence). Losses at the gene ends were 4 bases for V and 3 bases for J; bases not matched to a gene: 12. The CDR3 DNA reads as TGTGCCAGCAGCCACATCCCGGGACAGGCCCTCTACGAGCAGTACTTC. Residues: CASSHIPGQALYEQYF.

The rearrangement links TRBV5-4 to TRBJ1-3, with D perhaps matching TRBD1 (5 bases). CDR1 is SGHNT and CDR2 is YYREEE in the germline V gene (reference sequence). The V and J ends lost 4 bases and 0 bases respectively, with 11 bases between them. The CDR3 length is 15 residues. CDR3 in amino acids: CASSKGRSSGNTIYF. CDR3 nucleotides: TGTGCCAGCAGCAAGGGACGTTCCTCTGGAAACACCATATATTTT.

For the CDR3, the DNA is TGCGCCAGCAGGGTGACCGGGGGGAACACTGAAGCTTTCTTT. It encodes CASRVTGGNTEAFF. This sequence joins TRBV5-1 and TRBJ1-1, with TRBD1 as a possible D gene (5 bases). Germline assignment: CDR1 SGHRS and CDR2 YFSETQ. The CDR3 runs 14 residues. The V end was cut by 5 bases, the J end by 1 base, with 12 bases between.

The genes are TRBV7-2 and TRBJ2-1; D possibly corresponds to TRBD1 (5 bases). Trimming stripped 5 bases from V and 3 bases from J, with 17 bases between. Looked up from germline, CDR1 is SGHTA and CDR2 is FQGNSA. The CDR3 is made up of 16 amino acids. This CDR3 reads CASSLSGHLRYNEQFF. The DNA for the CDR3 is TGTGCCAGCAGCCTTTCCGGACACCTACGCTACAATGAGCAGTTCTTC.

The rearrangement joins TRBV15 to TRBJ1-2; 7 nucleotides match TRBD1. Germline CDR1 LNHNV, CDR2 YYDKDF (reference sequence). This CDR3 has 14 amino acids. The V and J ends lost 2 bases and 4 bases, in that order; junction bases with no gene match: 4. The chain's CDR3 is CATSRRQGPYGYTF. The CDR3 DNA reads as TGTGCCACCAGCAGACGACAGGGTCCCTATGGCTACACCTTC.

J is TRBJ2-3 and V is TRBV7-9, with D perhaps TRBD2 (5 bases). Germline CDR1 is SEHNR and CDR2 is FQNEAQ (reference sequence). This CDR3 contains 15 residues. The germline V and J ends were trimmed by 1 base and 0 bases, with 8 bases remaining between them. CDR3 amino acids: CASSLELGSTDTQYF. The CDR3 DNA follows: TGTGCCAGCAGCTTAGAACTAGGGAGCACAGATACGCAGTATTTT.

The chain joins TRBV7-2 to TRBJ2-7; TRBD2 agrees at 14 bases. The germline V gene has CDR1 SGHTA and CDR2 FQGNSA. There are 15 residues in the CDR3. J gave up 5 bases and V 6 bases, and 6 bases lay outside the gene matches. The CDR3: CASRKTSGRANEQYF. In nucleotides, the CDR3 is TGTGCCAGCAGAAAGACTAGCGGGAGGGCCAACGAGCAGTACTTC.

The rearrangement joins TRBV15 to TRBJ1-4; 8 bases fit TRBD1. CDR3 length equals 15 residues. Trimming at V came to 2 bases and at J to 8 bases, leaving 7 bases not matched to a gene. CDR1 is LNHNV, CDR2 YYDKDF, per germline (reference sequence). In DNA, the CDR3 is TGTGCCACCAGCAGATCGACAGGGGCCAGGGAAAAACTGTTTTTT. Translated: CATSRSTGAREKLFF.

In its sample, this clone was seen once. This sequence joins TRBV11-1 and TRBJ2-7; D unclear. CDR3 length: 12 amino acids. V was trimmed by 1 base and J by 4 bases, leaving 5 bases between them. The germline V gene has CDR1 SGHAT and CDR2 FQDESV (reference sequence). CDR3 bases: TGTGCCAGCAGCTTAGACGAGTACGAGCAGTACTTC. Translating it yields CASSLDEYEQYF.

This chain connects TRBV10-3 to TRBJ2-7; no reliable D call. Trimming shortened V by 3 bases and J by 5 bases, and 11 bases separated the two germline ends. Germline lookup yields CDR1 ENHRY and CDR2 SYGVKD. This CDR3 contains 13 residues. CDR3 coding DNA: TGTGCCATCAGTGAACGGGTCCTGGACGAGCAGTACTTC. This gives the protein CAISERVLDEQYF.

The chain uses TRBV28 and TRBJ2-1; D is unresolved. CDR1 and CDR2 (germline): MDHEN, SYDVKM. With 3 bases removed from V and 0 bases from J, the gap between germline ends came to 15 bases. CDR3 length: 17 residues. The CDR3: CASSFWFEEASYNEQFF. In DNA, the CDR3 is TGTGCCAGCAGTTTTTGGTTCGAAGAAGCCTCCTACAATGAGCAGTTCTTC.

This sequence joins TRBV11-3 and TRBJ2-3; no firm D call. Germline CDR1 is SGHNT and CDR2 is YENEEA. The V end was cut by 1 base, the J end by 4 bases, with 18 bases between. This CDR3 has 17 amino acids. The chain's CDR3 is CASSLGGPDIGADTQYF. CDR3 in DNA: TGTGCCAGCAGCTTAGGCGGACCCGACATTGGGGCAGATACGCAGTATTTT.

The gene calls are TRBV7-2 and TRBJ1-5, with D unclear. CDR3 length: 12 residues. The V gene lost 5 bases and the J gene lost 11 bases, with 13 bases spanning the gap. Germline V gives CDR1 SGHTA, CDR2 FQGNSA. The CDR3 DNA reads as TGTGCCAGCAGCCCGGACCAGTCAGCCCAGCATTTT. Residues: CASSPDQSAQHF. The full variable domain, in which reference TRBV7-2 and TRBJ1-5 provide the parts outside the CDR3, is GAGVSQSPSNKVTEKGKDVELRCDPISGHTALYWYRQSLGQGLEFLIYFQGNSAPDKSGLPSDRFSAERTGGSVSTLTIQRTQQEDSAVYLCASSPDQSAQHFGDGTRLSIL.

This chain joins TRBV28 and TRBJ2-7, with TRBD2 as a possible D gene (5 bases). V lost 4 bases and J lost 4, with 17 bases in between. CDR1 and CDR2 (germline): MDHEN, SYDVKM. The CDR3 has 15 amino acids. The chain's CDR3 is CASSSPATGGYEQYF. As DNA, the CDR3 is TGTGCCAGCAGTTCACCTGCGACCGGCGGGTACGAGCAGTACTTC.